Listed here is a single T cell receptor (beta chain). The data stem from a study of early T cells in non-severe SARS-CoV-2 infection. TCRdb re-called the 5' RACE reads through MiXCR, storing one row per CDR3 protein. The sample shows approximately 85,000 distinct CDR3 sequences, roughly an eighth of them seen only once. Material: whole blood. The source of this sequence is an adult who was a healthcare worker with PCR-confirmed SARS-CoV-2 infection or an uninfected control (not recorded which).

This CDR3 is CASSSGQGAAGELFF. CDR3 coding DNA: TGCGCCAGCAGCTCGGGACAGGGGGCAGCCGGGGAGCTGTTTTTT. The chain is built from TRBV5-1 and TRBJ2-2, with TRBD1 matching 12 bases. Germline values: CDR1 SGHRS, CDR2 YFSETQ. Losses at the gene ends were 3 bases for V and 6 bases for J; bases not matched to a gene: 3. This CDR3 has 15 residues.